Shown below are 11 T cell receptor beta chains from a single sample sequenced in a study of T-cell reconstitution after alpha-beta-depleted transplantation in children. This sample's TCRbeta library carried unique molecular identifier barcodes. TCRdb re-derived calls from the PCR reads in MiXCR, one entry per CDR3 protein. The sample holds 200,000 to 250,000 distinct CDR3 sequences; about 7% are singletons and the top ten take about 6%. Sequences were derived from PBMCs, sampled before TCRalphabeta/CD19-depleted stem cell transplant. The receptor source for this set is a boy aged 2 to 10 with acute lymphoblastic leukemia, due to receive a stem cell transplant.

Only a few counts were recorded for this clonotype. This chain joins TRBV9 and TRBJ2-5, with 11 bases fitting TRBD2. This CDR3 is 15 amino acids long. From germline, CDR1 is SGDLS and CDR2 YYNGEE. V was clipped by 4 bases and J by 5 bases; unmatched bases: 7. The CDR3, as DNA: TGTGCCAGCAGCCCTGTAGCGGGAGGGCCGGAGACCCAGTACTTC. Protein: CASSPVAGGPETQYF. Filled out from reference TRBV9 and TRBJ2-5, the complete variable domain reads DSGVTQTPKHLITATGQRVTLRCSPRSGDLSVYWYQQSLDQGLQFLIQYYNGEERAKGNILERFSAQQFPDLHSELNLSSLELGDSALYFCASSPVAGGPETQYFGPGTRLLVL.

This clonotype was seen many times. The gene calls are TRBV29-1 and TRBJ1-1, with 10 bases aligning to TRBD1. The trim removed 7 bases at V and 0 bases at J, leaving 2 bases unmatched. Germline assignment: CDR1 SQVTM and CDR2 ANQGSEA. The CDR3 runs to 13 residues. CDR3 in DNA: TGCAGCGGGACAGGGGGGATGAACACTGAAGCTTTCTTT. Protein product: CSGTGGMNTEAFF.

This clonotype was detected many times. The chain carries TRBV29-1 and TRBJ1-1; a weak D match, TRBD1 (5 bases). The V and J ends lost 3 bases and 2 bases respectively, with 10 bases between them. The germline gives CDR1 SQVTM, CDR2 ANQGSEA. The CDR3 totals 13 residues. CDR3: CSVDKGKNTEAFF. The CDR3 coding sequence is TGCAGCGTTGATAAGGGGAAAAACACTGAAGCTTTCTTT.

This clonotype occurred a few times. V and J are TRBV10-2 and TRBJ2-1; 8 bases are shared with TRBD1. Unmatched junction bases numbered 7, after V lost 5 bases and J lost 7 bases. Germline CDR1 WSHSY, CDR2 SAAADI. CDR3 length equals 14 residues. The CDR3 nucleotides are TGCGCCAGCAGTTTGGGACAGGAGGGGAATGAGCAGTTCTTC. Its translation is CASSLGQEGNEQFF.

This clonotype was recorded at least ten times. J is TRBJ1-2 and V is TRBV25-1, with TRBD1 matching over 10 bases. After removal of 4 bases from V and 4 bases from J, the junction contained 6 bases not matched to a gene. Per germline, CDR1 MGHDK and CDR2 SYGVNS. This CDR3 contains 15 residues. CDR3 sequence reads: CASSGLTGGIYGYTF. The CDR3 DNA sequence: TGTGCCAGCAGTGGGTTGACAGGGGGCATCTATGGCTACACCTTC.

This clonotype was recorded many times. The chain is built from TRBV27 and TRBJ2-2; TRBD1 might be the D (6 bases). Germline CDR1 and CDR2: MNHEY and SMNVEV (reference sequence). This CDR3 contains 15 residues. The V and J ends lost 2 bases and 6 bases respectively, with 13 bases between them. CDR3 loop: CASSLMGASAGELFF. DNA for the CDR3: TGTGCCAGCAGTTTAATGGGGGCCTCGGCCGGGGAGCTGTTTTTT.

In this sample, this clonotype turned up a few times. The V call is TRBV3-1, the J call TRBJ2-3, with 16 nucleotides matching TRBD2. With V trimmed by 8 bases and J by 1 base, 12 bases remained unmatched. Germline CDR1 reads LGHDT; CDR2 reads YNNKEL (reference sequence). The CDR3 contains 19 residues. The CDR3 region has the DNA TGTGCCAGCGGGCCGGGACTAGCGGGGGGGCCGCCTGGCACAGATACGCAGTATTTT. Encoded protein: CASGPGLAGGPPGTDTQYF.

The genes are TRBV6-2 or TRBV6-3 and TRBJ2-2; 7 positions match TRBD2. V gave up 0 bases and J gave up 5 bases; unmatched junction bases: 9. The CDR3 consists of 17 residues. The germline CDR1 and CDR2 sequences are MNHEY and SVGEGT. In nucleotides, the CDR3 is TGTGCCAGCAGTTACTCGTCCTTCGGGAGGCGGACCGGGGAGCTGTTTTTT. Its protein product is CASSYSSFGRRTGELFF.

This clonotype was counted at least ten times. The chain employs TRBV11-2 and TRBJ1-2, with D maybe TRBD1 (6 bases). The CDR3 spans 15 residues. The germline V and J ends were trimmed by 0 bases and 6 bases, with 14 bases remaining between them. The V gene's germline CDR1 is SGHAT and CDR2 FQNNGV. CDR3 residues: CASSLDPGGDNGYTF. The CDR3 DNA follows: TGTGCCAGCAGCTTAGACCCTGGCGGGGACAATGGCTACACCTTC.

The chain combines TRBV20-1 with TRBJ2-6; D is possibly TRBD2 (5 bases). The germline CDR1 and CDR2 sequences are DFQATT and SNEGSKA (reference sequence). There are 15 residues in the CDR3. Trimming took off 0 bases at V and 2 bases at J, with 8 bases between the two ends. CDR3 in DNA: TGCAGTGCTAGAGAGGGGAGTACTGGGGCCAACGTCCTGACTTTC. Residues: CSAREGSTGANVLTF.

This clonotype was picked up many times. J is TRBJ2-5 and V is TRBV5-1, with TRBD2 identical over 7 bases. Trimming cost V 4 bases and J 4 bases; bases outside gene matches: 10. The germline CDR1 and CDR2 sequences are SGHRS and YFSETQ. The CDR3 is 15 residues long. The CDR3 region has the DNA TGCGCCAGCAGCCGAGGACTAGTCAATGGAGAGACCCAGTACTTC. Protein product: CASSRGLVNGETQYF.